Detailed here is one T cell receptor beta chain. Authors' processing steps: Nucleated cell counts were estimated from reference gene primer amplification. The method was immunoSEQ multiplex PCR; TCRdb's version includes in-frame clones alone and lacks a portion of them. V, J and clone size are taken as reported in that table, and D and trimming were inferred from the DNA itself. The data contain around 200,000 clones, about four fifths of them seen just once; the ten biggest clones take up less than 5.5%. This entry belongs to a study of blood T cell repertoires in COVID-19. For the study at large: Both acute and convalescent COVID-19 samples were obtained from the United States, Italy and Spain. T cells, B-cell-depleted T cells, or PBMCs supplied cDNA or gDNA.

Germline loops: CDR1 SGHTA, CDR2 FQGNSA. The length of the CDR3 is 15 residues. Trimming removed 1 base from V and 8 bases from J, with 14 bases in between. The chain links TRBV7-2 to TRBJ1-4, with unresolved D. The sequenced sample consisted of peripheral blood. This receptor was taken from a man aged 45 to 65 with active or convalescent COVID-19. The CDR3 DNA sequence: TGTGCCAGCAGCTTAGATGGAGGGAATGGGGAAAAACTGTTTTTT. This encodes CASSLDGGNGEKLFF.